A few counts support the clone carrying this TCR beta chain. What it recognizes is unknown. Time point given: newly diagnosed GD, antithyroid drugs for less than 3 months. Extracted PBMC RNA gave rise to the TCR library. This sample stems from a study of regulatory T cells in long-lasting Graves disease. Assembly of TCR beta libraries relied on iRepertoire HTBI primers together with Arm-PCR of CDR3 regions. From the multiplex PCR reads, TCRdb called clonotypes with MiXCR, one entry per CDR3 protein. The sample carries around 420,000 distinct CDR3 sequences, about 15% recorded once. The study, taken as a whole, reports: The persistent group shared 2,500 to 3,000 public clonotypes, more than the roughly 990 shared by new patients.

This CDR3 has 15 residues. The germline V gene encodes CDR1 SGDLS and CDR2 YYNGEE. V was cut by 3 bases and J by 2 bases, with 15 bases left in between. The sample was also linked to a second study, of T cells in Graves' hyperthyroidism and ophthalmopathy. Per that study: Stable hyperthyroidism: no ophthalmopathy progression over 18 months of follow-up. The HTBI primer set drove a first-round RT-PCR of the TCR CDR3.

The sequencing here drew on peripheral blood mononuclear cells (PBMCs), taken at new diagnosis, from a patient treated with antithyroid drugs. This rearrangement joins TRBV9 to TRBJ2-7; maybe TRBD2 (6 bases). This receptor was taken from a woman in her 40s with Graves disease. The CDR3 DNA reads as TGTGCCAGCAGCGCAGGACGGAGGGCTCCCTACGAGCAGTACTTC. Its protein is CASSAGRRAPYEQYF.